The present T cell receptor beta chain was sequenced within a study of somatic mutations in cytotoxic T cells in rheumatoid arthritis. Study at large: Patient blood (approximately 30 ml EDTA) was collected right after diagnosis, preceding any treatment.

Broader study findings: The authors did not know the antigen targets of the expanded CD8+ clones. Statistically, CD8+ T-cell clonality was not significantly distinct between individuals with rheumatoid arthritis and age-matched healthy controls.

Sequencing used immunoSEQ multiplex PCR; TCRdb keeps in-frame clones, though not all of them. The data contain approximately 5,000 clones, around 80% of them singletons. As for this clone: What it binds is not known.

The TCR sequence derives from a man in his sixties or seventies with rheumatoid arthritis. Sequenced sample: CD8+ T cells sorted from blood.

The CDR3 here is CASSRSTLVGNTIYF. The DNA of the CDR3 is TGTGCCAGCAGTCGATCGACACTAGTCGGAAACACCATATATTTT. The chain couples TRBV5-5 to TRBJ1-3; no reliable D call. The CDR3 has 15 residues. From germline, CDR1 is SGHKS and CDR2 YYEKEE (reference sequence). V lost 5 bases, J lost 4 bases, and 16 bases lay in between. The full variable domain, with the rest looked up from reference TRBV5-5 and TRBJ1-3, is DAGVTQSPTHLIKTRGQQVTLRCSPISGHKSVSWYQQVLGQGPQFIFQYYEKEERGRGNFPDRFSARQFPNYSSELNVNALLLGDSALYLCASSRSTLVGNTIYFGEGSWLTVV.